These 14 T cell receptor beta chains share one sample of origin, sequenced in a study of radiation and T cells in renal cell carcinoma. Time point indicated: blood 4 weeks post-SBRT, at nephrectomy. The sample's treatment: 15 Gy SBRT to primary tumor, nephrectomy 4 weeks later. Only in-frame clones appear in the TCRdb table, and some are missing; sequencing was by immunoSEQ multiplex PCR. Found here are under 100,000 clones, 80% to 90% of them singletons; the top ten hold approximately 7.8%. Sequencing used blood, obtained from a patient whose treatment included radiotherapy and nephrectomy. The receptor source for this set is a man between 60 and 70 years old with renal cell carcinoma.

The chain recombines TRBV6-1 with TRBJ2-1, with 7 bases identical to TRBD1. V gave up 5 bases and J gave up 2 bases; unmatched junction bases: 3. CDR3 length: 14 residues. Germline lookup yields CDR1 MNHNS and CDR2 SASEGT. CDR3 region: CASSFGQAYNEQFF. The CDR3, as DNA: TGTGCCAGCAGTTTCGGACAGGCCTACAATGAGCAGTTCTTC.

The genes are TRBV5-1 and TRBJ2-2; D unresolved. V lost 0 bases, J lost 3 bases, and 3 bases lay in between. CDR1 SGHRS and CDR2 YFSETQ come from the germline V gene. The CDR3 consists of 13 residues. The CDR3 coding sequence is TGCGCCAGCAGCTTGGACTACACCGGGGAGCTGTTTTTT. It yields the protein CASSLDYTGELFF.

The CDR3 DNA sequence: TGCGCCAGCAGTCATAGGTCTGCATCTAGCACAGATACGCAGTATTTT. Its translation: CASSHRSASSTDTQYF. The chain combines TRBV23-1 with TRBJ2-3; no reliable D call. TRBV23-1 is annotated as an ORF whose role is uncertain. Trimming left V 3 bases short and J 0 bases short, with 13 bases between. This CDR3 is 16 amino acids long.

This clone was seen once. The rearrangement joins TRBV7-9 to TRBJ1-4, with D perhaps matching TRBD1 (5 bases). Trimming shortened V by 3 bases and J by 4 bases, and 12 bases separated the two germline ends. Germline CDR1 and CDR2: SEHNR and FQNEAQ (reference sequence). The CDR3 spans 15 residues. The CDR3 reads CASSFITGLNEKLFF. CDR3 bases: TGTGCCAGCAGCTTTATCACAGGCCTTAATGAAAAACTGTTTTTT.

The chain carries TRBV6-5 and TRBJ2-3; D could derive from TRBD1 or TRBD2 (5 bases each). Looked up from germline, CDR1 is MNHEY and CDR2 is SVGAGI. This CDR3 has 14 amino acids. The ends were cut back, 6 bases at V and 6 bases at J, with 16 bases in the middle. CDR3 amino acids: CASRRTPRGDTQYF. The CDR3 DNA is TGTGCCAGCAGGAGGACACCCCGAGGGGATACGCAGTATTTT.

This sequence joins TRBV5-4 and TRBJ2-7, with 7 bases aligning to TRBD1. The CDR3 consists of 13 residues. Germline CDR1 SGHNT, CDR2 YYREEE (reference sequence). The junction had 4 bases not matched to a gene; V was cut back by 4 bases and J by 3 bases. In DNA form, the CDR3 reads TGTGCCAGCAGCCCAGGACAGGACTACGAGCAGTACTTC. It codes for CASSPGQDYEQYF.

This chain uses TRBV19 with TRBJ1-3, with D possibly being TRBD1 (6 bases). Germline CDR1 and CDR2: LNHDA and SQIVND (reference sequence). The CDR3 consists of 17 residues. Trimming cost V 5 bases and J 2 bases, with 19 bases left between them. The CDR3 DNA sequence: TGTGCCAGTAGTTTTCTACAGGGAAGTGTGGCTGGAAACACCATATATTTT. The encoded protein is CASSFLQGSVAGNTIYF.

This chain joins TRBV10-3 and TRBJ2-7; 9 nucleotides line up with TRBD2. The V gene's germline CDR1 is ENHRY and CDR2 SYGVKD. Trimming cost V 3 bases and J 2 bases; bases outside gene matches: 5. The CDR3 has 15 residues. CDR3 nucleotide sequence: TGTGCCATCAGTGATTCGGTAGCGGGGGCCTACGAGCAGTACTTC. It specifies CAISDSVAGAYEQYF.

The V and J genes are TRBV10-1 and TRBJ2-7, with TRBD1 matching over 7 bases. There are 14 residues in the CDR3. V trimming: 0 bases; J trimming: 4 bases; junction bases outside the gene matches: 3. Germline values: CDR1 WNHNN, CDR2 SYGVQD (reference sequence). In nucleotides, the CDR3 is TGCGCCAGCAGTGAGTCTGTGGACAGGTACGAGCAGTACTTC. Its protein is CASSESVDRYEQYF.

This chain links TRBV6-7 with TRBJ1-3; the D is unclear. TRBV6-7 is labeled an ORF, and its function is uncertain. The CDR3 runs 15 residues. Trimming shortened V by 10 bases and J by 4 bases, and 20 bases separated the two germline ends. In nucleotides, the CDR3 is TGTGCCACAGCAAACGTGCGGGGAAGAGGAAACACCATATATTTT. Protein sequence: CATANVRGRGNTIYF.

This clone was recorded once. The chain uses TRBV7-8 and TRBJ2-1; weak D call: TRBD1 (6 bases). V lost 1 base to trimming and J lost 8 bases, with 15 bases between them. This CDR3 is built from 15 residues. Per the germline V gene, CDR1 is SGHVS and CDR2 is FQNEAQ. The CDR3 loop reads CASSLGGSGADEQFF. The DNA for the CDR3 is TGTGCCAGCAGCTTAGGAGGGTCAGGGGCCGATGAGCAGTTCTTC.

This chain joins TRBV6-5 and TRBJ2-5; perhaps TRBD1 as D (6 bases). The ends were cut back, 5 bases at V and 5 bases at J, with 9 bases in the middle. CDR3 length equals 12 residues. Germline CDR1 is MNHEY and CDR2 is SVGAGI. This CDR3 is CASSTRGETQYF. For the CDR3, the DNA is TGTGCCAGCAGTACGAGGGGGGAGACCCAGTACTTC.

The chain recombines TRBV29-1 with TRBJ2-1; 12 bases align to TRBD2. This CDR3 region has 15 residues. Per germline, CDR1 SQVTM and CDR2 ANQGSEA. V trimming: 6 bases; J trimming: 9 bases; junction bases outside the gene matches: 12. The CDR3 protein is CSVSPRLAGVGEQFF. Written as DNA, the CDR3 is TGCAGCGTCTCTCCCCGACTAGCGGGAGTCGGTGAGCAGTTCTTC.

V usage is TRBV9 and J usage is TRBJ2-5; D gene unclear. Trimming stripped 2 bases from V and 7 bases from J, with 12 bases between. The germline CDR1 and CDR2 sequences are SGDLS and YYNGEE. The CDR3 extends over 13 amino acids. The CDR3 loop is CASSVGELWTQYF. CDR3 in DNA: TGTGCCAGCAGCGTTGGAGAGCTGTGGACCCAGTACTTC.